This T cell receptor (beta chain) comes out of a study of blood T cell repertoires in COVID-19. Clones were sequenced by immunoSEQ multiplex PCR, and TCRdb holds only the in-frame ones, with some missing. The profile covers tens of thousands of clones, with about 76% appearing a single time and 44% taken by the ten largest. This TCR was recovered from an elderly man with acute or convalescent COVID-19. Sequenced sample: peripheral blood.

DNA for the CDR3: TGTGCCAGCCGCTCCAATGCCGGGACAGCGATCTACGAGCAGTACTTC. It encodes CASRSNAGTAIYEQYF. This sequence joins TRBV28 and TRBJ2-7; 7 bases match TRBD1. This CDR3 has 16 residues. The J segment lost 3 bases and the V segment lost 8 bases, leaving 16 bases of the junction unmatched. CDR1 is MDHEN, CDR2 SYDVKM, per germline.